The TCR beta chain under discussion was sequenced for a study of beta chain features in type 1 diabetes. The study, taken as a whole, reports: Researchers report that Type 1 diabetes patients had moderately but significantly shorter TCRB CDR3s across all four CD4+ subsets.

As every portion of the isolated RNA was reverse transcribed, the sequencing read expressed TCRB transcripts. TCRdb's copy holds only in-frame clones and misses some; the assay was immunoSEQ multiplex PCR. The data show 310,000 or so clones, approximately 8% seen once. This clone was counted only a few times. Its antigen is not known. This CDR3 contains 14 residues. Germline trimming cut 0 bases from V and 5 bases from J; bases unmatched to any gene: 2. CDR1 is SGDLS, CDR2 YYNGEE, per germline. What was sequenced was central memory CD4+ T cells from blood. The TCR originated in a woman aged 18-35 years in good health. The rearrangement joins TRBV9 to TRBJ1-2, with 9 positions matching TRBD1. The CDR3 spells CASSVAGTGYGYTF. The CDR3 DNA is TGTGCCAGCAGCGTAGCCGGGACAGGGTATGGCTACACCTTC.